This TCR beta chain came from a study of CD8 T cells in ankylosing spondylitis. The study's findings and limits: Matched synovial fluid from ankylosing spondylitis patients was reported to be enriched for disease-linked clones. Blood from ankylosing spondylitis patients appeared to carry a characteristic eight-variant TCR beta motif.

This clonotype has just a few counts. Its antigen remains unidentified. Quantitative molecular-barcoded 5'-RACE generated the TCR beta libraries. From the 5' RACE reads, TCRdb called clonotypes with MiXCR, one entry per CDR3 protein. The table shows approximately 550,000 distinct CDR3 sequences, with roughly 13% occurring only once. The receptor was derived from a male donor with ankylosing spondylitis. Source material: blood, either unsorted or a sorted T cell fraction (not recorded which).

CDR3: CSARDGLTYEQYV. In DNA, the CDR3 is TGCAGTGCTAGGGATGGTCTTACCTACGAGCAGTACGTC. The chain couples TRBV20-1 to TRBJ2-7; D not certain. Looked up from germline, CDR1 is DFQATT and CDR2 is SNEGSKA (reference sequence). Trimming removed 3 bases at V and 2 bases at J, with 11 bases between. The CDR3 runs to 13 residues.